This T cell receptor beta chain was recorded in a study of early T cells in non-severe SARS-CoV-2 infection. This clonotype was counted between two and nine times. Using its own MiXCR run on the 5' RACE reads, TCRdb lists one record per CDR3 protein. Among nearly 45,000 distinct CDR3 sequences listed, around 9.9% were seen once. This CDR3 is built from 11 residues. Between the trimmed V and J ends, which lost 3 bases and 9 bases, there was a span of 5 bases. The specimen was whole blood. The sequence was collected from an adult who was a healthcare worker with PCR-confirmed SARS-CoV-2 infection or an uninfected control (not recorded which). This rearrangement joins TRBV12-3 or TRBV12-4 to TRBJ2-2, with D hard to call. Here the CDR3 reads CASSLTRELFF. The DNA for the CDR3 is TGTGCCAGCAGTTTGACAAGGGAGCTGTTTTTT.